Listed below are T cell receptor beta chains from one sample, sequenced in a study of T cell responses to AZD1222 COVID-19 vaccine. The assay was immunoSEQ multiplex PCR, and TCRdb's table has in-frame clones only and misses some. The data contain about 94,000 clones, nearly 90% of them singletons. This material consisted of peripheral blood, taken on day 0 of AZD1222 vaccination. The receptors originated from an adult in good health. CDR3s leave out the opening cysteine and the closing phenylalanine or tryptophan.

J gene	V gene	CDR3 protein
TRBJ2-1	TRBV10-1	ASSEGDRLYNEQF
TRBJ2-7	TRBV7-2	ASSPGMDYYEQY
TRBJ2-2	TRBV19	ASTSSGGWDTGELF
TRBJ1-2	TRBV18	ASSPFQSPTYGYT
TRBJ2-1	TRBV11-1	ASSLVRGQRSF
TRBJ2-7	TRBV4-3	ASSQVRRGGPYEQY
TRBJ1-5	TRBV7-8	ASSPDRGLEQPQH
TRBJ1-5	TRBV1	TSSQDRGDRVRSNQPQH
TRBJ2-5	TRBV24-1	ATSVSGQETQY
TRBJ2-2	TRBV5-5	ASCRQGDTGELF
TRBJ1-4	TRBV6-5	ASSTGTANEKLF
TRBJ1-6	TRBV11-2	ASSLQQGLGNSPLH
TRBJ1-6	TRBV6-6	ASSYSRQNSPLH
TRBJ1-1	TRBV18	ASSPRETPNTEAF
TRBJ1-5	TRBV10-1	ASSESRQDSNQPQH
TRBJ1-1	TRBV24-1	ATSRGLGTEAF
TRBJ1-1	TRBV9	ASSVSVKGVAF
TRBJ1-1	TRBV2	ASKWRDTVNTEAF
TRBJ1-4	TRBV5-6	ASSRRGANEKLF
TRBJ1-2	TRBV6-2/TRBV6-3	ASSYWAGPYGYT
TRBJ1-5	TRBV30	ASQDRAWNQPQH
TRBJ2-1	TRBV6-1	ASSEGGDRVVDSKF
TRBJ1-6	TRBV10-3	AISDGMAHSPLH
TRBJ1-1	TRBV29-1	SVETAITEAF
TRBJ2-2	TRBV3-1/TRBV3-2	ASRRSGGASGELF
TRBJ1-2	TRBV11-2	ASSLDGAAGGPANGYT
TRBJ1-5	TRBV19	ASSIGRGRSNQPQH
TRBJ1-2	TRBV6-4	ASSDRVRTPYGYT
TRBJ1-4	TRBV4-1	ASSQRDRENEKLF
TRBJ1-5	TRBV7-9	ASSPGGGTRNQPQH
TRBJ1-4	TRBV7-9	ATSRASGGEKLF